These 5 T cell receptor beta chains came from one sample sequenced in a study of PD-L1 blockade in urothelial cancer. This table comes from immunoSEQ multiplex PCR, and its TCRdb copy is limited to in-frame clones, with some not included. Of 45,000 to 60,000 clones listed, over 75% are singletons. The source was PBMCs, collected around atezolizumab (anti-PD-L1) treatment. Every receptor here comes from a man in his forties with urothelial cancer.

The V and J genes are TRBV4-2 and TRBJ2-5; tentatively, D is TRBD2 (6 bases). Trimming took off 0 bases at V and 2 bases at J, with 19 bases between the two ends. Germline lookup yields CDR1 LGHNA and CDR2 YNFKEQ. This CDR3 comprises 18 residues. The CDR3 protein is CASSQEGSWDSRQETQYF. The CDR3 DNA follows: TGTGCCAGCAGCCAAGAGGGGTCCTGGGACTCGAGACAAGAGACCCAGTACTTC.

The V gene is TRBV7-2, the J gene TRBJ1-5; D gene unclear. This CDR3 has 13 residues. Germline lookup yields CDR1 SGHTA and CDR2 FQGNSA. V shed 1 base and J shed 5 bases, with 6 bases lying between them. In DNA, the CDR3 is TGTGCCAGCAGCTTAGTCGGGGATCAGCCCCAGCATTTT. This codes for CASSLVGDQPQHF.

The chain combines TRBV6-5 with TRBJ1-2; unclear D gene. The germline gives CDR1 MNHEY, CDR2 SVGAGI. There are 10 residues in the CDR3. The V end lost 8 bases, the J end lost 7 bases, and 8 bases lay between the germline ends. CDR3 amino acids: CASRGAGYTF. DNA for the CDR3: TGTGCCAGCCGGGGAGCTGGCTACACCTTC.

The chain carries TRBV4-1 and TRBJ2-7; a weak D match, TRBD1 (5 bases). CDR1 and CDR2 (germline): MGHRA, YSYEKL. The CDR3 is 14 amino acids. Trimming left V 1 base short and J 3 bases short, with 10 bases between. The CDR3: CASSQVAGYYEQYF. The CDR3 DNA follows: TGCGCCAGCAGCCAAGTTGCAGGGTACTACGAGCAGTACTTC.

This chain joins TRBV5-4 and TRBJ2-7, with 10 bases aligning to TRBD2. Trimming took 0 bases from V and 3 from J; bases not matched to a gene: 6. This CDR3 has 16 residues. Germline V CDR1 and CDR2: SGHNT, YYREEE (reference sequence). The CDR3 sequence: CASSLGASGRLYEQYF. CDR3 nucleotide sequence: TGTGCCAGCAGCTTGGGAGCTAGCGGGAGACTCTACGAGCAGTACTTC.